The present T cell receptor (beta chain) was sequenced within a study of spatial heterogeneity in lung cancer. This clonotype appeared a single time. This CDR3 spans 15 amino acids. Germline assignment: CDR1 SGHNT and CDR2 YENEEA. V was pared by 6 bases and J by 2 bases, with 7 bases of the junction left unmatched. Time point defined: blood at routine non-recurrence follow-up after resection. One entry per CDR3 protein results from TCRdb running MiXCR on the 5' RACE reads. The sample lists 110,000 or so distinct CDR3 sequences, roughly 10% occurring once. The sequencing here drew on PBMCs, taken at follow-up. The rearrangement uses TRBV11-3 and TRBJ2-1; 7 positions agree with TRBD1. The receptor's source is a female donor with early-stage non-small cell lung cancer. Here the CDR3 DNA reads TGTGCCAGCAGTTCCGATGGACAGGCCTACAATGAGCAGTTCTTC. This codes for CASSSDGQAYNEQFF.